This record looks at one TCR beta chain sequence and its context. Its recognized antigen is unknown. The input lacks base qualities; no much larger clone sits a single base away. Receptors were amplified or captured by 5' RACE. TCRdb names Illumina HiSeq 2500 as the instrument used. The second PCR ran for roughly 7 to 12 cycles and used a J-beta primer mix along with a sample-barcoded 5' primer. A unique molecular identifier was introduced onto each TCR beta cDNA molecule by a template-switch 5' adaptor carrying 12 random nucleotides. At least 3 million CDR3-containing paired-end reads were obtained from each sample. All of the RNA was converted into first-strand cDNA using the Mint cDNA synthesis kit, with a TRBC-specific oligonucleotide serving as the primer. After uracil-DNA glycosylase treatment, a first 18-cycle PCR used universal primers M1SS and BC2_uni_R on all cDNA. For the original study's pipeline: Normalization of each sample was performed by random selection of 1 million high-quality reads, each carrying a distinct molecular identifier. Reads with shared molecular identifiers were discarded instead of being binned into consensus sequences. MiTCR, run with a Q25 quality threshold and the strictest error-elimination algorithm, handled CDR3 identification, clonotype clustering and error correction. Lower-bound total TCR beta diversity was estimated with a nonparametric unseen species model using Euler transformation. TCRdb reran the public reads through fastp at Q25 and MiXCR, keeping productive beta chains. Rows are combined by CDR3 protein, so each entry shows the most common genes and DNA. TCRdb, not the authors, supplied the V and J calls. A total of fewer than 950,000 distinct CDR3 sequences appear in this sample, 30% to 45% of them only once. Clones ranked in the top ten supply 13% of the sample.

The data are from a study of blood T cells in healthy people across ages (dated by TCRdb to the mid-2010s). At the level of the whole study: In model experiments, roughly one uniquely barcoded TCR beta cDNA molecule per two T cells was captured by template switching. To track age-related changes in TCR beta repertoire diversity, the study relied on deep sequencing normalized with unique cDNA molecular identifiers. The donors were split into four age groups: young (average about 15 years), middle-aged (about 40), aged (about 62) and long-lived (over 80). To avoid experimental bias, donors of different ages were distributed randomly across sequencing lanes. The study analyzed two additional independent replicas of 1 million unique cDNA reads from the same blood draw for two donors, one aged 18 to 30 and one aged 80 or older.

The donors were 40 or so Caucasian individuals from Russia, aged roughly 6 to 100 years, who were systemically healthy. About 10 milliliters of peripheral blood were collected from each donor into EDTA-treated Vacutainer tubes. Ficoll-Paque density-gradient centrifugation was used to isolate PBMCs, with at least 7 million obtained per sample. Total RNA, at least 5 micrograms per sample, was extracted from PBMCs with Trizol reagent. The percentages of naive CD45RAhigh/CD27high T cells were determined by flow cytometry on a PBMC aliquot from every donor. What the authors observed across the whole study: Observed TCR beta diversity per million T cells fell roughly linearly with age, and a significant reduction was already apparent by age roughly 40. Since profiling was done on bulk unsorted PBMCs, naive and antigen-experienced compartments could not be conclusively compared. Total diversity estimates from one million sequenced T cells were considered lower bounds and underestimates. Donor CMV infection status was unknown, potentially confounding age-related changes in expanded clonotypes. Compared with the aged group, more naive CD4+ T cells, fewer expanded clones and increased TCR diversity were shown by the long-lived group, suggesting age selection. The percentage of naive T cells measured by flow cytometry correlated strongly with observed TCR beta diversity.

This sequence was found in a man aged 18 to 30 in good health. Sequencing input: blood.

The DNA is as follows: TGTGCCATCAGTGAGGAGGCGGTCGCCGGGGAGCTGTTTTTT. The translation is CAISEEAVAGELFF. The chain uses TRBV10-3 and TRBJ2-2, with the D gene too uncertain to name. CDR1 ENHRY and CDR2 SYGVKD are derived from the germline V gene. Its CDR3 holds 14 amino acids, cysteine through phenylalanine. Only CDR3 DNA is held: 42 bases, read in frame from base 1. V loses 2 bases of germline sequence and J loses 6 bases, and the interval between the two ends is 10 bases.